Sequencing of this TCR beta chain was carried out in a study of response to subunit inactivated influenza vaccine (dated by TCRdb to 2016 to 2019). Study-wide context: To follow how T cells responded to a trivalent subunit inactivated influenza vaccine, the researchers relied on deep quantitative profiling of the T cell receptor repertoire. What the research found in general, with its limitations: It was suggested by the authors that each seasonal influenza vaccination may recruit only a limited number of new T cells.

Library generation was performed with RT-PCR. Sequencer: Illumina HiSeq 2500. TCRdb redid the processing of the public reads, applying fastp at Q25 and MiXCR, and retained in-frame beta chains. Duplicate CDR3 protein sequences are folded into a single record with the most common DNA and genes. For this sample there are about 520,000 distinct CDR3 sequences; about 25% appear just once. The biggest ten clones account for 1.5% to 2% of the sample. Worth noting for this clonotype: The target of this receptor is not known. Base qualities are not provided; no much larger clone lies one nucleotide away.

The CDR3 runs 14 residues from the cysteine to the phenylalanine. Kept here is only the CDR3 DNA, which spans 42 bases and is read in frame from base 1. The V end loses 6 bases and the J end loses 0 bases, and a stretch of 12 bases separates them. Based on the germline V gene (reference sequence), the CDR1 and CDR2 sequences are DFQATT and SNEGSKA. Sequenced material: CD4+ T cells sorted from PBMCs, taken less than 6 days after vaccination. This sequence originates from a man over 45 who received an inactivated influenza vaccine. Donor details come from another sample of the same person, matched by shared clones. This chain joins TRBV20-1 to TRBJ2-1, with the D gene not confidently named. The CDR3: CSAKHSTSYNEQFF. The sequenced DNA is TGCAGTGCGAAGCACAGTACCTCCTACAATGAGCAGTTCTTC.